One sample yielded the 21 T cell receptor beta chains listed below, sequenced in a study of blood T cell repertoires in COVID-19. Some clones are missing from TCRdb's copy, which holds only in-frame ones; the method was immunoSEQ multiplex PCR. The sample yields approximately 110,000 clones, roughly 87% seen once. Sequencing used peripheral blood. Every receptor here comes from a man in his forties or fifties with acute or convalescent COVID-19.

This rearrangement joins TRBV2 to TRBJ1-5; D is unresolved. Germline CDR1 is SNHLY and CDR2 is FYNNEI. V was trimmed by 7 bases and J by 4 bases, leaving 11 bases between them. CDR3 size: 13 residues. CDR3 nucleotide sequence: TGTGCCAGCATCCCCGAGTTAAATCAGCCCCAGCATTTT. Amino acid sequence: CASIPELNQPQHF.

The CDR3 DNA sequence: TGTGCCATCAGTGATTCCCAGGTTTTTTCGGTGGATGGCTACACCTTC. It yields the protein CAISDSQVFSVDGYTF. This sequence joins TRBV10-3 and TRBJ1-2; D call uncertain. Germline CDR1 ENHRY, CDR2 SYGVKD. V lost 3 bases and J lost 6, with 20 bases in between. The length of the CDR3 is 16 residues.

As for this clone: Relative to the germline gene, one junction end is altered; a read error may explain this. The rearrangement uses TRBV5-1 and TRBJ2-7, with 9 bases lining up with TRBD2. Germline assignment: CDR1 SGHRS and CDR2 YFSETQ. This CDR3 is built from 15 residues. The CDR3 nucleotides are TGCGCCAGCGGCTTTGCGGGAGGGCCGGCCTACGAGCAGTACTTC. This sequence encodes CASGFAGGPAYEQYF.

The chain links TRBV19 to TRBJ2-1; TRBD2 aligns across 12 bases. The germline V gene has CDR1 LNHDA and CDR2 SQIVND (reference sequence). J gave up 7 bases and V 5 bases, and 9 bases lay outside the gene matches. This CDR3 has 16 residues. The CDR3 region is CASSSLTSGRRNEQFF. As DNA, the CDR3 is TGTGCCAGTAGTTCTCTCACTAGCGGGAGGAGAAATGAGCAGTTCTTC.

This sequence joins TRBV19 and TRBJ1-5; no definite D call. This CDR3 comprises 13 residues. The germline V gene encodes CDR1 LNHDA and CDR2 SQIVND (reference sequence). With 3 bases removed from V and 6 bases from J, the gap between germline ends came to 9 bases. In DNA form, the CDR3 reads TGTGCCAGTAGTATTAAGCTTTTTCAGCCCCAGCATTTT. This sequence encodes CASSIKLFQPQHF.

The gene calls are TRBV24-1 and TRBJ2-3, with TRBD2 matching 11 bases. From germline, CDR1 is KGHDR and CDR2 SFDVKD. V shed 4 bases, J shed 1 base, and the junction held 3 bases outside the gene matches. This CDR3 has 16 residues. This CDR3 reads CATSDPGLAGTDTQYF. CDR3 coding DNA: TGTGCCACCAGTGACCCGGGACTAGCGGGCACAGATACGCAGTATTTT.

The J gene is TRBJ2-7, the V gene TRBV3-1 (or the pseudogene TRBV3-2); a possible D gene is TRBD1 (6 bases). Trimming removed 2 bases from V and 2 bases from J, with 16 bases in between. CDR3 length: 16 residues. Germline V gene data show CDR1 as LGHDT and CDR2 as YNNKEL (reference sequence). The CDR3 sequence is CASSQRGGTRAYEQYF. The CDR3, as DNA: TGTGCCAGCAGCCAAAGAGGGGGTACGAGGGCCTACGAGCAGTACTTC.

J is TRBJ2-7 and V is TRBV28, with D perhaps TRBD2 (5 bases). Germline values: CDR1 MDHEN, CDR2 SYDVKM. This CDR3 region has 15 residues. The V gene lost 11 bases and the J gene lost 0 bases, with 20 bases spanning the gap. The CDR3 loop reads CAAEGLGHSSYEQYF. CDR3 DNA: TGTGCCGCAGAGGGTCTTGGGCATTCCTCCTACGAGCAGTACTTC.

The genes are TRBV11-2 and TRBJ1-1; 7 nucleotides line up with TRBD1. CDR1 and CDR2 (germline): SGHAT, FQNNGV. The CDR3 loop spans 15 amino acids. With V trimmed by 5 bases and J by 1 base, 7 bases remained unmatched. The CDR3 sequence: CASSPRTGQNTEAFF. The CDR3 DNA is TGTGCCAGCAGCCCGAGGACAGGCCAGAACACTGAAGCTTTCTTT. The variable domain in full, with the rest retrieved from reference TRBV11-2 and TRBJ1-1, is EAGVAQSPRYKIIEKRQSVAFWCNPISGHATLYWYQQILGQGPKLLIQFQNNGVVDDSQLPKDRFSAERLKGVDSTLKIQPAKLEDSAVYLCASSPRTGQNTEAFFGQGTRLTVV.

The chain employs TRBV5-6 and TRBJ2-7, with TRBD1 identical over 8 bases. CDR3 length: 14 residues. Germline CDR1 is SGHDT and CDR2 is YYEEEE. J was trimmed by 3 bases and V by 5 bases; bases with no gene match: 7. The chain's CDR3 is CASSRDRGRYEQYF. The CDR3 DNA follows: TGTGCCAGCAGTCGAGACAGGGGTCGCTACGAGCAGTACTTC.

The chain has TRBV12-3 or TRBV12-4 and TRBJ2-3; 7 nucleotides match TRBD2. With 8 bases clipped from V and 1 base from J, the junction kept 3 bases outside the gene matches. The CDR3 covers 13 residues. The CDR3 nucleotides read TGTGCCAGCGGGGACTATGGCACAGATACGCAGTATTTT. Protein product: CASGDYGTDTQYF.

This clone was seen more than once but under ten times. The V call is TRBV6-1, the J call TRBJ1-2; possibly TRBD1 for D (6 bases). In germline, CDR1 is MNHNS, CDR2 SASEGT. V dropped 2 bases and J dropped 1 base, with 17 bases sitting between them. CDR3 length equals 17 residues. CDR3 amino acids: CASSERLWDIDNYGYTF. In DNA, the CDR3 is TGTGCCAGCAGTGAAAGACTTTGGGACATCGATAACTATGGCTACACCTTC.

This rearrangement joins TRBV5-1 to TRBJ2-5; 7 nucleotides align to TRBD2. Trimming removed 7 bases from V and 1 base from J; junction bases left unmatched: 10. The length of the CDR3 is 15 residues. From germline, CDR1 is SGHRS and CDR2 YFSETQ. The DNA for the CDR3 is TGCGCCAGCCAGCCTACAGCGGGGACCCAAGAGACCCAGTACTTC. It codes for CASQPTAGTQETQYF. The full variable domain, completed using reference TRBV5-1 and TRBJ2-5, is KAGVTQTPRYLIKTRGQQVTLSCSPISGHRSVSWYQQTPGQGLQFLFEYFSETQRNKGNFPGRFSGRQFSNSRSEMNVSTLELGDSALYLCASQPTAGTQETQYFGPGTRLLVL.

The rearrangement links TRBV27 to TRBJ2-2; 10 nucleotides agree with TRBD1. The CDR3 consists of 19 residues. Germline V lookup: CDR1 MNHEY, CDR2 SMNVEV (reference sequence). Trimming at V came to 6 bases and at J to 7 bases, leaving 20 bases not matched to a gene. The CDR3, as DNA: TGTGCCAGCAGCCCAATCCTACGACAGGGGGCGCGCAGGGGCGGGGAGCTGTTTTTT. Amino acid sequence: CASSPILRQGARRGGELFF.

The chain links TRBV11-3 to TRBJ2-1; no firm D call. The CDR3 is made up of 14 amino acids. The V end lost 5 bases, the J end lost 0 bases, and 8 bases lay between the germline ends. Germline CDR1 SGHNT, CDR2 YENEEA. The CDR3 DNA reads as TGTGCCAGCAGCGGTGCGAGCTCCTACAATGAGCAGTTCTTC. Protein sequence: CASSGASSYNEQFF.

The rearrangement uses TRBV10-3 and TRBJ1-1; TRBD1 might be the D (5 bases). Per germline, CDR1 ENHRY and CDR2 SYGVKD. Trimming cost V 6 bases and J 6 bases, with 14 bases left between them. The CDR3 has 13 residues. CDR3 in DNA: TGTGCCATCAGCCCTCCAGGGAGGGCTGAAGCTTTCTTT. Its translation: CAISPPGRAEAFF.

This chain joins TRBV19 and TRBJ1-5; 8 bases align to TRBD1. Germline V gives CDR1 LNHDA, CDR2 SQIVND (reference sequence). V trimming: 5 bases; J trimming: 7 bases; junction bases outside the gene matches: 4. The CDR3 is 13 amino acids. In DNA form, the CDR3 reads TGTGCCAGTAGTCAGGGGGCGGAACAGCCCCAGCATTTT. Amino acid sequence: CASSQGAEQPQHF.

The chain is built from TRBV25-1 and TRBJ2-2; 7 positions agree with TRBD1. There are 15 residues in the CDR3. Germline CDR1 MGHDK, CDR2 SYGVNS. With 4 bases clipped from V and 4 bases from J, the junction kept 6 bases outside the gene matches. Here the CDR3 DNA reads TGTGCCAGCAGTGGCCTAACAGGGGCCACCGGGGAGCTGTTTTTT. It yields the protein CASSGLTGATGELFF. Combining the CDR3 with reference TRBV25-1 and TRBJ2-2 gives the whole variable domain EADIYQTPRYLVIGTGKKITLECSQTMGHDKMYWYQQDPGMELHLIHYSYGVNSTEKGDLSSESTVSRIRTEHFPLTLESARPSHTSQYLCASSGLTGATGELFFGEGSRLTVL.

This clone appeared once. This chain connects TRBV6-2 or TRBV6-3 to TRBJ2-5, with D possibly TRBD2 on 5 matching bases. The germline gives CDR1 MNHEY, CDR2 SVGEGT. Between the trimmed V and J ends, which lost 4 bases and 4 bases, there was a span of 16 bases. The CDR3 loop spans 15 amino acids. The CDR3 sequence: CASSSWAGAVETQYF. The CDR3 nucleotides are TGTGCCAGCAGTTCGTGGGCTGGAGCGGTAGAGACCCAGTACTTC.

The sample holds one count of this clone. CDR3 in amino acids: CASSLKGSWESYEQYF. The CDR3 DNA reads TGTGCCAGCAGCTTAAAAGGGTCATGGGAGAGCTACGAGCAGTACTTC. The chain uses TRBV7-2 and TRBJ2-7; D might be TRBD2 (5 bases). CDR1 is SGHTA, CDR2 FQGNSA, per germline. The CDR3 totals 16 residues. V was clipped by 2 bases and J by 3 bases, with 17 bases between them.

Only one count was recorded for this clone. This chain joins TRBV7-6 and TRBJ2-7; 7 positions agree with TRBD1. Germline assignment: CDR1 SGHVS and CDR2 FNYEAQ. The V gene end was trimmed by 5 bases and the J gene end by 2 bases; junction bases not matched to a gene: 3. CDR3 length: 13 amino acids. The CDR3 sequence: CASSLGTAYEQYF. The CDR3, as DNA: TGTGCCAGCAGCCTCGGGACAGCCTACGAGCAGTACTTC.